The 20 T cell receptor beta chains reported below all come from one sample, sequenced in a study of T cell responses to AZD1222 COVID-19 vaccine. The protocol was immunoSEQ multiplex PCR, while the TCRdb copy is restricted to in-frame clones and leaves out a portion. The sample lists 150,000 to 200,000 clones; 90% to 95% were seen once. The sequencing here drew on peripheral blood, taken 28 days after the second AZD1222 dose. All receptors come from an adult who received the AZD1222 COVID-19 vaccine.

This clone appeared a single time. The gene calls are TRBV4-1 and TRBJ2-1; either TRBD1 or TRBD2 may fit D (6 bases each). The V end was cut by 0 bases, the J end by 0 bases, with 12 bases between. CDR1 is MGHRA, CDR2 YSYEKL, per germline. The CDR3 runs 17 residues. The DNA for the CDR3 is TGCGCCAGCAGCCAAGATTGGGGGGCAGGCTCCTACAATGAGCAGTTCTTC. This encodes CASSQDWGAGSYNEQFF.

A single count supports this clone. The CDR3 loop reads CSVEEDGYEQYF. CDR3 nucleotide sequence: TGCAGCGTTGAAGAGGACGGCTACGAGCAGTACTTC. The chain uses TRBV29-1 and TRBJ2-7, with D hard to call. The length of the CDR3 is 12 residues. Germline V gives CDR1 SQVTM, CDR2 ANQGSEA. With 0 bases removed from V and 3 bases from J, the gap between germline ends came to 6 bases.

The J gene is TRBJ1-4, the V gene TRBV6-5; maybe TRBD1 (5 bases). Trimming removed 11 bases from V and 4 bases from J, with 14 bases in between. From germline, CDR1 is MNHEY and CDR2 SVGAGI. The CDR3 extends over 13 amino acids. The CDR3 DNA is TGTGCCTCCCGTCGGGGGATTAATGAAAAACTGTTTTTT. Amino acid sequence: CASRRGINEKLFF.

V gene TRBV5-4 combines with J gene TRBJ2-1, with TRBD2 matching 15 bases. Trimming at V came to 3 bases and at J to 1 base, leaving 2 bases not matched to a gene. The germline CDR1 and CDR2 sequences are SGHNT and YYREEE (reference sequence). This CDR3 is built from 17 residues. CDR3 coding DNA: TGTGCCAGCAGCTGGGGACTAGCGGGGGGATCCTACAATGAGCAGTTCTTC. Translation: CASSWGLAGGSYNEQFF.

The chain recombines TRBV9 with TRBJ1-1, with unresolved D. The CDR3 is made up of 13 amino acids. The V gene's germline CDR1 is SGDLS and CDR2 YYNGEE. V lost 0 bases and J 5 bases, leaving 8 bases between the germline ends. CDR3 coding DNA: TGTGCCAGCAGCGTAGCTGGGTCGACTGAAGCTTTCTTT. Translation gives CASSVAGSTEAFF.

On this clone: Other nucleotide sequences from this sample produce the same CDR3. The chain links TRBV2 to TRBJ1-2; D call uncertain. The CDR3 has 10 amino acids. CDR1 and CDR2 from the germline V gene are SNHLY and FYNNEI. Trimming removed 3 bases at V and 8 bases at J, with 4 bases between. CDR3 sequence reads: CASSDGGYTF. CDR3 coding DNA: TGTGCCAGCAGTGATGGGGGCTACACCTTC.

The rearrangement joins TRBV18 to TRBJ2-7; D might be TRBD1 or TRBD2, each matching 5 bases. CDR1 and CDR2 from the germline V gene are KGHSH and LQKENI. Trimming left V 1 base short and J 1 base short, with 14 bases between. CDR3 size: 16 residues. CDR3 loop: CASSPLDSPGSYEQYF. Written as DNA, the CDR3 is TGTGCCAGCTCACCACTCGACAGCCCGGGATCCTACGAGCAGTACTTC.

V gene TRBV2 combines with J gene TRBJ1-2; D is possibly TRBD1 (5 bases). The CDR3 loop spans 14 amino acids. Germline CDR1 reads SNHLY; CDR2 reads FYNNEI. V was clipped by 4 bases and J by 4 bases, with 13 bases between them. The CDR3 nucleotides read TGTGCCAGCAGTGGGGGCCAGGGATCCTATGGCTACACCTTC. Its translation: CASSGGQGSYGYTF.

In nucleotides, the CDR3 is TGTGCCTGGAGTCGACAGGGGGGCACTGAAGCTTTCTTT. It translates to CAWSRQGGTEAFF. The rearrangement links TRBV30 to TRBJ1-1; 9 bases match TRBD1. CDR3 length: 13 amino acids. The germline CDR1 and CDR2 sequences are GTSNPN and SVGIG (reference sequence). V lost 2 bases to trimming and J lost 4 bases; unmatched junction nucleotides: 2.

The chain joins TRBV5-6 to TRBJ1-1, with TRBD1 matching 9 bases. The CDR3 is made up of 14 amino acids. Germline V gene sequence: CDR1 SGHDT, CDR2 YYEEEE. J was trimmed by 1 base and V by 3 bases; bases with no gene match: 1. The CDR3 is CASSWGQGNTEAFF. The DNA of the CDR3 is TGTGCCAGCAGCTGGGGACAGGGGAACACTGAAGCTTTCTTT.

The chain links TRBV30 to TRBJ1-6; D is ambiguous. Germline CDR1 is GTSNPN and CDR2 is SVGIG (reference sequence). V lost 0 bases and J lost 8, with 11 bases in between. The CDR3 is made up of 14 amino acids. The CDR3 DNA follows: TGTGCCTGGAGTGTACTTGACAAGGATTCACCCCTCCACTTT. Translation: CAWSVLDKDSPLHF. The full variable domain, in which reference TRBV30 and TRBJ1-6 provide the parts outside the CDR3, is SQTIHQWPATLVQPVGSPLSLECTVEGTSNPNLYWYRQAAGRGLQLLFYSVGIGQISSEVPQNLSASRPQDRQFILSSKKLLLSDSGFYLCAWSVLDKDSPLHFGNGTRLTVT.

The gene calls are TRBV10-3 and TRBJ1-1, with 7 bases identical to TRBD1. The germline gives CDR1 ENHRY, CDR2 SYGVKD. The J segment lost 2 bases and the V segment lost 6 bases, leaving 6 bases of the junction unmatched. The CDR3 loop spans 14 amino acids. CDR3 DNA sequence: TGTGCCATCAGCACCGACAGGGCCAACACTGAAGCTTTCTTT. It translates to CAISTDRANTEAFF.

The CDR3 reads CASSYSAGGDTQYF. CDR3 coding DNA: TGTGCCAGCAGTTACTCGGCAGGGGGAGATACGCAGTATTTT. This chain joins TRBV6-5 and TRBJ2-3; 7 positions match TRBD1. Germline assignment: CDR1 MNHEY and CDR2 SVGAGI. The V and J ends lost 0 bases and 5 bases, in that order; junction bases with no gene match: 2. The CDR3 loop spans 14 amino acids.

The rearrangement joins TRBV18 to TRBJ1-2, with D unclear. Germline V gene lookup returns CDR1 KGHSH and CDR2 LQKENI. V was shortened by 6 bases and J by 4 bases, with 18 bases between the two germline ends. This CDR3 has 15 amino acids. In nucleotides, the CDR3 is TGTGCCAGCTCCCTTCTGCACCCAGCTCCCTATGGCTACACCTTC. Translated, it gives CASSLLHPAPYGYTF.

This clone occurred a few times. CDR3 protein: CATSDLTVTIEGATNEKLFF. As DNA, the CDR3 is TGTGCCACCAGTGATTTGACGGTTACTATAGAAGGCGCTACTAATGAAAAACTGTTTTTT. The chain uses TRBV24-1 and TRBJ1-4; no firm D call. This CDR3 is 20 amino acids long. Trimming cost V 0 bases and J 2 bases, with 21 bases left between them. Germline V gene data show CDR1 as KGHDR and CDR2 as SFDVKD.

This clone occurred once. The chain couples TRBV6-5 to TRBJ2-5; the match to TRBD1 covers 8 bases. The CDR3 loop spans 14 amino acids. Germline V gene sequence: CDR1 MNHEY, CDR2 SVGAGI. V was pared by 4 bases and J by 2 bases, with 3 bases of the junction left unmatched. DNA of the CDR3: TGTGCCAGCAGTTTTAACAGGGGGCAAGAGACCCAGTACTTC. This sequence encodes CASSFNRGQETQYF.

The chain combines TRBV6-6 with TRBJ2-7, with 7 bases lining up with TRBD1. The CDR3 loop spans 16 amino acids. Unmatched junction bases numbered 16, after V lost 7 bases and J lost 4 bases. Germline assignment: CDR1 MNHNY and CDR2 SVGAGI (reference sequence). The CDR3 sequence is CASTFGQEVFPYEQYF. Written as DNA, the CDR3 is TGTGCCAGCACCTTTGGACAGGAAGTCTTTCCATACGAGCAGTACTTC.

The chain employs TRBV19 and TRBJ2-3; D not certain. This CDR3 is 14 amino acids long. V lost 5 bases, J lost 2 bases, and 11 bases lay in between. Germline CDR1 reads LNHDA; CDR2 reads SQIVND (reference sequence). This chain's CDR3 is CASSPFLSTDTQYF. For the CDR3, the DNA is TGTGCCAGTAGTCCCTTCCTCTCCACAGATACGCAGTATTTT.

Comment on this clone: One end of the junction does not line up with germline, which may come from a read error. Other DNA variants within this sample encode the same CDR3. The chain recombines TRBV6-5 with TRBJ1-4; D is uncertain. Per germline, CDR1 MNHEY and CDR2 SVGAGI. This CDR3 region has 14 residues. The CDR3 loop is CASASGRFNEKLFF. Written as DNA, the CDR3 is TGCGCCAGCGCTAGCGGGCGGTTTAATGAAAAACTGTTTTTT.

About this clone itself: A junction end diverges from the germline sequence, so it may reflect a read error. The J gene is TRBJ1-5, the V gene TRBV4-1; possibly TRBD1 for D (6 bases). CDR1 and CDR2 (germline): MGHRA, YSYEKL. The length of the CDR3 is 20 residues. This CDR3 is CATSRHIPPTGPYSNQPQHF. The CDR3 region has the DNA TGCGCCACCAGCCGACATATCCCCCCGACAGGACCTTATAGCAATCAGCCCCAGCATTTT.